This TCR beta chain stems from a study of prognosis after radiotherapy for stage I lung cancer. The authors amplified TCR beta CDR3 from genomic DNA using two-round multiplex PCR. First-round PCR, the initial amplification, used primers specific to each TRBV and TRBJ gene. TCRdb called the multiplex PCR reads again in MiXCR, with one record for every CDR3 protein. Here the sample spans about 34,000 distinct CDR3 sequences, less than 40% being singletons. CDR1 is SGHDT and CDR2 is YYEEEE in the germline V gene. This CDR3 has 18 amino acids. Trimming left V 3 bases short and J 0 bases short, with 16 bases between.

This TCR was recovered from a donor at least 50 years old with non-small cell lung cancer. The J gene is TRBJ2-6, the V gene TRBV5-6; D possibly corresponds to TRBD1 (6 bases). The specimen was PBMCs, collected before or after stereotactic body radiation therapy (not recorded which). The CDR3 region is CASSSWTDYFSGANVLTF. The CDR3 bases are TGTGCCAGCAGCTCCTGGACAGACTACTTCTCTGGGGCCAACGTCCTGACTTTC.